Presented here are 2 T cell receptor beta chains from one specimen sequenced in a study of vaccination and CD4 T cells after COVID-19 (dated by TCRdb to between 2022 and 2023). No antigen is known for these receptors. The sample's treatment or condition label, decoded: roughly 11-day PBMC culture with coronavirus spike peptide pools or control peptides (ViraFEST assay). Library method: PCR. Sequencing used an Illumina iSeq 100. At the Johns Hopkins FTIC core, DNA from the cultured CD4+ T cells underwent TCR sequencing with the Oncomine TCR Beta short-read assay. TCRdb cleaned the public reads at Q25 with fastp, built clones with MiXCR and kept in-frame beta chains. Entries that share a CDR3 protein sequence are merged under the most common genes and DNA. A total of more than 13,000 distinct CDR3 sequences appear in this sample, 40% of them only once. The top ten constitute about 10% of the sample.

Sequenced: CD4+ T cells from blood, cultured in vitro. The receptor set was obtained from a human donor who had recovered from COVID-19.

This chain links TRBV19 with TRBJ1-2; 10 nucleotides agree with TRBD1. From germline, CDR1 is LNHDA and CDR2 SQIVND (reference sequence). This CDR3 is 15 amino acids long. The V and J ends lost 0 bases and 4 bases, in that order; junction bases with no gene match: 2. In DNA, the CDR3 is TGTGCCAGTAGTATAGATCGGACAGGGGGCTATGGCTACACCTTC. Translation: CASSIDRTGGYGYTF.

The sample holds a few counts of this clonotype. V is TRBV6-1 and J is TRBJ2-1; no clear D. Germline V gene sequence: CDR1 MNHNS, CDR2 SASEGT. V was pared by 2 bases and J by 0 bases, with 8 bases between. This CDR3 is 15 amino acids long. The CDR3 DNA is TGTGCCAGCAGTGAATGGGCCTACTCCTACAATGAGCAGTTCTTC. Protein: CASSEWAYSYNEQFF.